This is a list of T cell receptor beta chains from one sample in a study of cytomegalovirus exposure and HLA in healthy donors. Clones were sequenced by immunoSEQ multiplex PCR, and TCRdb holds only the in-frame ones, with some missing. The sample holds 72,000 or so clones, approximately 58% seen once. The sequenced sample consisted of PBMCs. The receptors were sampled from a woman aged 45-65 years in good health and CMV-seronegative. The CDR3 runs from the conserved cysteine through the conserved F or W. Fields, in order: V gene, J gene, clone size, D gene, CDR3 DNA, CDR3 protein. D genes are given only for firm matches. Only some rows state a clone size, as once, few, many or a class for expanded clones.

TRBV6-1	TRBJ1-4	-	TRBD1	TGTGCCAGCACCACGGGACAGGCCAGGCAAAAACTGTTTTTT	CASTTGQARQKLFF
TRBV1	TRBJ2-5	-	-	TGCACCAGCAGCCAGGTACCAGCGGGAGGGAAAGAGACCCAGTACTTC	CTSSQVPAGGKETQYF
TRBV5-1	TRBJ2-7	few	TRBD2	TGCGCCAGCAGCCCCCCGGGACTAGCGGGGAGCTACGAGCAGTACTTC	CASSPPGLAGSYEQYF
TRBV6-1	TRBJ2-7	few	-	TGTGCCAGCAGTGAAGCCCTAGAGCCCCTCGAGCAGTACTTC	CASSEALEPLEQYF
TRBV7-9	TRBJ1-4	-	TRBD1	TGTGCCAGCAGTAAAACCAGGACAGGGTCCCCAGTAGGTGAAAAACTGTTTTTT	CASSKTRTGSPVGEKLFF
TRBV6-5	TRBJ1-2	-	-	TGTGCCAGCAGTTACTCCAACCGGGGGGCAGCGGACTACACCTTC	CASSYSNRGAADYTF
TRBV15	TRBJ2-3	-	-	TGTGCCACCAGCAGAGGCGGTGGGTCCAGGAGGCATACGCAGTATTTT	CATSRGGGSRRHTQYF
TRBV18	TRBJ2-3	-	-	TGTGCCAGCTCACCACCCGGTGGAATTAGGGGAGATACGCAGTATTTT	CASSPPGGIRGDTQYF
TRBV4-2	TRBJ2-1	-	TRBD2	TGTGCCAGCAGCCCAAGCGGGAGCTCCTACAATGAGCAGTTCTTC	CASSPSGSSYNEQFF
TRBV10-3	TRBJ2-2	-	TRBD1	TGTGCCATCAGTGAGTCCTTCGGGACAGGGGGTACCGGGGAGCTGTTTTTT	CAISESFGTGGTGELFF
TRBV5-4	TRBJ1-1	few	TRBD1	TGTGCCAGCAGCACCCTGACAGGGCCAGCTTTCTTT	CASSTLTGPAFF
TRBV4-3	TRBJ1-4	-	-	TGCGCCAGCAGCCCTCGCTCAGTGGGAGGTAATGAAAAACTGTTTTTT	CASSPRSVGGNEKLFF
TRBV19	TRBJ2-4	-	-	TGTGCCAGTAGTATAGATCCAGGGAACATTCAGTACTTC	CASSIDPGNIQYF
TRBV18	TRBJ2-1	-	TRBD2	TGTGCCAGCTCACCAAGGGGAGGGGAAGGGGACAATGAGCAGTTCTTC	CASSPRGGEGDNEQFF
TRBV7-9	TRBJ2-7	few	TRBD1	TGTGCCAGCAGCCCGACAGGGAACTCCTACGAGCAGTACTTC	CASSPTGNSYEQYF
TRBV27	TRBJ2-1	few	TRBD2	TGTGCCAGCACCGCGTCCCCCGGGAGGAATGAGCAGTTCTTC	CASTASPGRNEQFF